The 23 T cell receptor beta chains below come from one sample, sequenced in a study of blood T cell repertoires in COVID-19. Data came from immunoSEQ multiplex PCR; TCRdb stores just in-frame clones and leaves some out. The data contain some 210,000 clones, approximately 91% of them singletons. The sample was peripheral blood. These receptors all stem from a woman between 35 and 50 years old who had recovered from COVID-19.

The rearrangement uses TRBV19 and TRBJ2-2; the match to TRBD1 covers 8 bases. The CDR3 runs 17 residues. V lost 4 bases and J lost 4; bases outside the gene matches: 11. Germline-derived CDR1 and CDR2 are LNHDA and SQIVND (reference sequence). The DNA for the CDR3 is TGTGCCAGTAGTAAATTCATGACAGGGGAGGTCACCGGGGAGCTGTTTTTT. It codes for CASSKFMTGEVTGELFF.

This clone was recorded a few times. The chain employs TRBV2 and TRBJ2-3; 11 bases map to TRBD2. Germline V gene lookup returns CDR1 SNHLY and CDR2 FYNNEI. Trimming at V came to 5 bases and at J to 3 bases, leaving 7 bases not matched to a gene. The CDR3 extends over 16 amino acids. CDR3 nucleotides: TGTGCCAGCAGTTTAGCGGGAGGGCCGGGGACAGATACGCAGTATTTT. Translated: CASSLAGGPGTDTQYF.

This clone was recorded once. The rearrangement joins TRBV2 to TRBJ2-3, with TRBD2 identical over 7 bases. Germline lookup yields CDR1 SNHLY and CDR2 FYNNEI. J gave up 0 bases and V 6 bases, and 6 bases lay outside the gene matches. This CDR3 has 15 residues. The CDR3, as DNA: TGTGCCAGCAGGGGGGGGTACCTTAGCACAGATACGCAGTATTTT. Its protein is CASRGGYLSTDTQYF.

The chain has TRBV6-2 or TRBV6-3 and TRBJ2-1; 13 bases match TRBD2. This CDR3 is built from 16 residues. Germline CDR1 MNHEY, CDR2 SVGEGT. V dropped 5 bases and J dropped 5; count of bases not matched to a gene: 6. CDR3 amino acids: CASSARLAGGNNEQFF. CDR3 in DNA: TGTGCCAGCAGTGCCCGACTAGCGGGAGGAAACAATGAGCAGTTCTTC.

The chain joins TRBV30 to TRBJ1-1; no clear D. Trimming took off 0 bases at V and 11 bases at J, with 19 bases between the two ends. The V gene's germline CDR1 is GTSNPN and CDR2 SVGIG (reference sequence). This CDR3 region has 14 residues. CDR3 bases: TGTGCCTGGAGTGTACCCCAAAACTACTTCGAGGCTTTCTTT. This gives the protein CAWSVPQNYFEAFF.

The chain combines TRBV5-8 with TRBJ2-7; D is unclear. The CDR3 covers 12 residues. Deletions cut 3 bases from V and 2 bases from J, with 6 bases between. CDR1 and CDR2 (germline): SGHTS, YDEGEE. CDR3 in amino acids: CASSSLAYEQYF. The CDR3 DNA sequence: TGTGCCAGCAGCTCACTCGCCTACGAGCAGTACTTC.

The V gene is TRBV30, the J gene TRBJ2-7; D may be TRBD2 (6 bases). The CDR3 runs to 14 residues. Germline V gene lookup returns CDR1 GTSNPN and CDR2 SVGIG (reference sequence). V shed 2 bases and J shed 7 bases, with 18 bases lying between them. CDR3 sequence: CAWSLGGAAREQYF. The CDR3 region has the DNA TGTGCCTGGAGTTTGGGCGGGGCTGCTCGTGAGCAGTACTTC.

The chain links TRBV4-1 to TRBJ2-6; the match to TRBD2 covers 8 bases. CDR1 is MGHRA and CDR2 is YSYEKL in the germline V gene. V trimming: 4 bases; J trimming: 0 bases; junction bases outside the gene matches: 5. The length of the CDR3 is 17 residues. The CDR3 nucleotides are TGCGCCAGCAGCCCAGGACTAGCTTCCTCTGGGGCCAACGTCCTGACTTTC. Its translation: CASSPGLASSGANVLTF.

The V call is TRBV5-1, the J call TRBJ1-1, with TRBD1 identical over 7 bases. Losses at the gene ends were 2 bases for V and 5 bases for J; bases not matched to a gene: 3. The CDR3 extends over 13 amino acids. Germline V gene sequence: CDR1 SGHRS, CDR2 YFSETQ. DNA for the CDR3: TGCGCCAGCAGCTTACCAGGGGGGACTGAAGCTTTCTTT. It is translated as CASSLPGGTEAFF.

The genes are TRBV30 and TRBJ1-2; 10 bases line up with TRBD1. The V segment lost 3 bases and the J segment 4 bases; nucleotides outside the gene matches: 8. The CDR3 has 15 amino acids. CDR1 is GTSNPN, CDR2 SVGIG, per germline (reference sequence). CDR3 sequence: CAWSPGTGAGYGYTF. The CDR3 nucleotides are TGTGCCTGGAGCCCCGGGACAGGGGCGGGCTATGGCTACACCTTC.

The V gene is TRBV6-6, the J gene TRBJ1-2; 12 nucleotides agree with TRBD1. Trimming at V came to 6 bases and at J to 6 bases, leaving 8 bases not matched to a gene. This CDR3 contains 15 residues. Germline CDR1 is MNHNY and CDR2 is SVGAGI (reference sequence). The CDR3 DNA reads TGTGCCAGCAGAGCACCGGGACAGGGGGCAAATGGCTACACCTTC. It is translated as CASRAPGQGANGYTF.

The V and J genes are TRBV6-5 and TRBJ1-6; 7 positions agree with TRBD1. J lost 10 bases, V lost 5 bases, and 5 bases had no gene match. Germline V gives CDR1 MNHEY, CDR2 SVGAGI. The CDR3 has 13 amino acids. The CDR3: CASSRQGSSPLHF. CDR3 DNA sequence: TGTGCCAGCAGTCGACAGGGAAGCTCACCCCTCCACTTT.

The gene calls are TRBV12-3 or TRBV12-4 and TRBJ2-3, with D possibly being TRBD2 (6 bases). V lost 8 bases, J lost 8 bases, and 14 bases lay in between. The CDR3 runs to 12 residues. CDR3 nucleotides: TGTGCCAGCTCCAGGACTATGGGTACGCAGTATTTT. Residues: CASSRTMGTQYF.

With respect to this clone: At one boundary the junction diverges from the germline segment, which might be a read error. The chain joins TRBV29-1 to TRBJ2-3; D unclear. This CDR3 is 14 amino acids long. The germline V gene has CDR1 SQVTM and CDR2 ANQGSEA. The CDR3 spells CSAEGHTVTDTQYF. In DNA form, the CDR3 reads TGCAGCGCTGAAGGTCACACCGTCACAGATACGCAGTATTTT.

The gene calls are TRBV6-5 and TRBJ1-2; D gene unclear. The germline gives CDR1 MNHEY, CDR2 SVGAGI. V lost 3 bases to trimming and J lost 8 bases, with 16 bases between them. CDR3 length: 14 residues. The CDR3 loop reads CASSYSSTPVGYTF. Here the CDR3 DNA reads TGTGCCAGCAGTTATTCTAGCACACCGGTAGGCTACACCTTC.

DNA for the CDR3: TGTGCCAGCAGCCGACTCAGCGGGACTATCTCCTACGAGCAGTACTTC. Protein sequence: CASSRLSGTISYEQYF. The chain links TRBV5-4 to TRBJ2-7; TRBD2 matches 7 bases. Germline V lookup: CDR1 SGHNT, CDR2 YYREEE (reference sequence). The junction had 10 bases not matched to a gene; V was cut back by 4 bases and J by 0 bases. The CDR3 spans 16 residues.

CDR3 residues: CASSLGQVTGNTIYF. CDR3 DNA: TGCGCCAGCAGTCTAGGACAGGTCACTGGAAACACCATATATTTT. The chain employs TRBV10-2 and TRBJ1-3; 7 bases map to TRBD1. V dropped 5 bases and J dropped 2; count of bases not matched to a gene: 6. From germline, CDR1 is WSHSY and CDR2 SAAADI. The CDR3 contains 15 residues.

The rearrangement joins TRBV9 to TRBJ2-5; 8 positions agree with TRBD1. J lost 2 bases, V lost 1 base, and 1 base had no gene match. The CDR3 is made up of 14 amino acids. Per germline, CDR1 SGDLS and CDR2 YYNGEE. CDR3 sequence: CASSVRTGQETQYF. In nucleotides, the CDR3 is TGTGCCAGCAGCGTAAGGACAGGGCAAGAGACCCAGTACTTC. The whole variable domain, remainder taken from reference TRBV9 and TRBJ2-5, is DSGVTQTPKHLITATGQRVTLRCSPRSGDLSVYWYQQSLDQGLQFLIQYYNGEERAKGNILERFSAQQFPDLHSELNLSSLELGDSALYFCASSVRTGQETQYFGPGTRLLVL.

V usage is TRBV5-1 and J usage is TRBJ2-1; the D gene is possibly TRBD1 (6 bases). Germline V gene lookup returns CDR1 SGHRS and CDR2 YFSETQ. The CDR3 is 15 residues long. Trimming left V 2 bases short and J 6 bases short, with 15 bases between. CDR3 nucleotides: TGCGCCAGCAGCTTTTCCGGGACATTCGGCAATGAGCAGTTCTTC. It specifies CASSFSGTFGNEQFF. Full variable domain (remainder filled in from reference TRBV5-1 and TRBJ2-1): KAGVTQTPRYLIKTRGQQVTLSCSPISGHRSVSWYQQTPGQGLQFLFEYFSETQRNKGNFPGRFSGRQFSNSRSEMNVSTLELGDSALYLCASSFSGTFGNEQFFGPGTRLTVL.

This chain joins TRBV5-6 and TRBJ1-2; D call uncertain. The CDR3 consists of 13 residues. Germline CDR1 reads SGHDT; CDR2 reads YYEEEE. With 0 bases removed from V and 4 bases from J, the gap between germline ends came to 7 bases. CDR3 nucleotide sequence: TGTGCCAGCAGCTTGGAATCCGTCTATGGCTACACCTTC. Translating gives CASSLESVYGYTF. The full variable domain, completed using reference TRBV5-6 and TRBJ1-2, is DAGVTQSPTHLIKTRGQQVTLRCSPKSGHDTVSWYQQALGQGPQFIFQYYEEEERQRGNFPDRFSGHQFPNYSSELNVNALLLGDSALYLCASSLESVYGYTFGSGTRLTVV.

The genes are TRBV28 and TRBJ2-3, with TRBD2 identical over 15 bases. The junction had 6 bases not matched to a gene; V was cut back by 1 base and J by 4 bases. This CDR3 is built from 18 residues. Germline V gene lookup returns CDR1 MDHEN and CDR2 SYDVKM. The CDR3 loop is CASSLSGLAGGRADTQYF. The CDR3 DNA is TGTGCCAGCAGTTTATCGGGACTAGCGGGAGGTAGGGCAGATACGCAGTATTTT.

This chain connects TRBV6-1 to TRBJ2-4, with 7 bases identical to TRBD2. The CDR3 sequence is 14 residues long. Germline loops: CDR1 MNHNS, CDR2 SASEGT. V trimming: 3 bases; J trimming: 6 bases; junction bases outside the gene matches: 5. The DNA for the CDR3 is TGTGCCAGCAGTGAGGGCGGGAGCACAAACATTCAGTACTTC. Translation: CASSEGGSTNIQYF.

The rearrangement links TRBV30 to TRBJ1-2, with TRBD1 identical over 8 bases. The CDR3 loop spans 12 amino acids. The junction had 4 bases not matched to a gene; V was cut back by 4 bases and J by 6 bases. Germline CDR1 reads GTSNPN; CDR2 reads SVGIG (reference sequence). The CDR3 coding sequence is TGTGCCTGGAATCGGACAGGGCATGGCTACACCTTC. It specifies CAWNRTGHGYTF.